The rows below give T cell receptor beta chains drawn from one sample of a study of CD8 T cells in Susac syndrome. MiXCR, applied by TCRdb to the immunoSEQ multiplex PCR reads, yields one record per CDR3 protein. Among about 200,000 distinct CDR3 sequences listed, around 90% were seen once. Sequenced: CD8+ T cells from PBMCs. The receptors here all came from a human donor with multiple sclerosis. CDR3s include the opening cysteine and the closing phenylalanine or tryptophan. The order of the fields is CDR3 length, J gene, D gene, V gene, clone size, CDR3 DNA, CDR3 protein. D genes are given only for firm matches. Not every row has a clone size; where given, it reads once, few, many or a size class.

cdr3_length: 15
j_call: TRBJ2-4
d_call: TRBD1
v_call: TRBV10-3
clone_size: .
cdr3_nt: TGTGCCATCAGTGAGTCGCTGACAGGGATGAACATTCAGTACTTC
cdr3_aa: CAISESLTGMNIQYF

cdr3_length: 14
j_call: TRBJ1-1
d_call: TRBD1
v_call: TRBV27
clone_size: .
cdr3_nt: TGTGCCAGCAGTAGACAGGGATTAGGCACTGAAGCTTTCTTT
cdr3_aa: CASSRQGLGTEAFF

cdr3_length: 17
j_call: TRBJ1-1
d_call: TRBD1
v_call: TRBV11-2
clone_size: .
cdr3_nt: TGTGCCAGCAGCCTGACAGGGAGAGTGCGGCGGGACACTGAAGCTTTCTTT
cdr3_aa: CASSLTGRVRRDTEAFF

cdr3_length: 17
j_call: TRBJ2-7
d_call: .
v_call: TRBV20-1
clone_size: .
cdr3_nt: TGCAGTGCTAGAGATTGGAACGTGGGGACCAGCTCCTACGAGCAGTACTTC
cdr3_aa: CSARDWNVGTSSYEQYF

cdr3_length: 14
j_call: TRBJ1-2
d_call: .
v_call: TRBV13
clone_size: .
cdr3_nt: TGTGCCAGCAGCGCAGCCGTCAGATCACATGGCTACACCTTC
cdr3_aa: CASSAAVRSHGYTF

cdr3_length: 13
j_call: TRBJ2-1
d_call: .
v_call: TRBV5-6
clone_size: .
cdr3_nt: TGTGCCAGCAGCGCTGGGCTAGTCGATGAGCAGTTCTTC
cdr3_aa: CASSAGLVDEQFF

cdr3_length: 17
j_call: TRBJ2-5
d_call: TRBD2
v_call: TRBV30
clone_size: .
cdr3_nt: TGTGCCTGGAGTGTAATGGGGAGCGGGGCGGGGCAGGAGACCCAGTACTTC
cdr3_aa: CAWSVMGSGAGQETQYF

cdr3_length: 14
j_call: TRBJ2-1
d_call: .
v_call: TRBV13
clone_size: .
cdr3_nt: TGTGCCAGTAATACGGAGAGGGCCCACAATGAGCAGTTCTTC
cdr3_aa: CASNTERAHNEQFF

cdr3_length: 14
j_call: TRBJ1-1
d_call: .
v_call: TRBV27
clone_size: .
cdr3_nt: TGTGCCAGCAGTAGGACCGGGACCGAGCCAACCGCTTTCTTT
cdr3_aa: CASSRTGTEPTAFF

cdr3_length: 11
j_call: TRBJ2-7
d_call: .
v_call: TRBV20-1
clone_size: few
cdr3_nt: TGCAGTGCTAGAGAGAGTTACGAGCAGTACTTC
cdr3_aa: CSARESYEQYF

cdr3_length: 13
j_call: TRBJ2-1
d_call: .
v_call: TRBV7-2
clone_size: .
cdr3_nt: TGTGCCAGCAGCTTAGGAGGAGGGGAGGAGCAGTTCTTC
cdr3_aa: CASSLGGGEEQFF

cdr3_length: 14
j_call: TRBJ1-5
d_call: .
v_call: TRBV6-2/TRBV6-3
clone_size: .
cdr3_nt: TGTGCCAGCAGTTCTGGGTATAGCAATCAGCCCCAGCATTTT
cdr3_aa: CASSSGYSNQPQHF

cdr3_length: 11
j_call: TRBJ2-7
d_call: .
v_call: TRBV6-5
clone_size: few
cdr3_nt: TGTGCCAGCAGTTACGGCGGGGAACAGTACTTC
cdr3_aa: CASSYGGEQYF

cdr3_length: 15
j_call: TRBJ1-5
d_call: TRBD1
v_call: TRBV28
clone_size: once
cdr3_nt: TGTGCCAGCAGTTCGGGGACAGGGCCCGTTTTAGCCCAGCATTTT
cdr3_aa: CASSSGTGPVLAQHF

cdr3_length: 16
j_call: TRBJ2-7
d_call: .
v_call: TRBV5-1
clone_size: .
cdr3_nt: TGCGCCAGCAGCTTGGGTGTGGGTAGGGCGGATTACGAGCAGTACTTC
cdr3_aa: CASSLGVGRADYEQYF

cdr3_length: 13
j_call: TRBJ2-7
d_call: .
v_call: TRBV6-2/TRBV6-3
clone_size: .
cdr3_nt: TGTGCCAGCAGCCACCGGGGTTCCTACGAGCAGTACTTC
cdr3_aa: CASSHRGSYEQYF

cdr3_length: 14
j_call: TRBJ1-1
d_call: .
v_call: TRBV30
clone_size: .
cdr3_nt: TGTGCCTGGAAGCCAGGGTGGATGAACACTGAAGCTTTCTTT
cdr3_aa: CAWKPGWMNTEAFF

cdr3_length: 13
j_call: TRBJ2-5
d_call: .
v_call: TRBV20-1
clone_size: .
cdr3_nt: TGCAGTGCTAGCACGGAAGGGAAAAAGACCCAGTACTTC
cdr3_aa: CSASTEGKKTQYF

cdr3_length: 16
j_call: TRBJ1-1
d_call: .
v_call: TRBV9
clone_size: .
cdr3_nt: TGTGCCAGCAGCCCCGGGGCCTTCCTTCAGAACACTGAAGCTTTCTTT
cdr3_aa: CASSPGAFLQNTEAFF

cdr3_length: 14
j_call: TRBJ2-1
d_call: .
v_call: TRBV25-1
clone_size: .
cdr3_nt: TGTGCCAGCAGACTTTCAGGAGGTGTGGATGAGCAGTTCTTC
cdr3_aa: CASRLSGGVDEQFF

cdr3_length: 14
j_call: TRBJ1-3
d_call: .
v_call: TRBV4-1
clone_size: .
cdr3_nt: TGCGCCAGCAGCCAAGTCGGTGAAGGAAACACCATATATTTT
cdr3_aa: CASSQVGEGNTIYF

cdr3_length: 13
j_call: TRBJ1-1
d_call: TRBD1
v_call: TRBV12-3/TRBV12-4
clone_size: few
cdr3_nt: TGTGCCAGCAGTTTGCAGGGGGACACTGAAGCTTTCTTT
cdr3_aa: CASSLQGDTEAFF

cdr3_length: 15
j_call: TRBJ1-2
d_call: .
v_call: TRBV7-8
clone_size: .
cdr3_nt: TGTGCCAGCAGCTTAACCACGGGAGGGATCTATGGCTACACCTTC
cdr3_aa: CASSLTTGGIYGYTF

cdr3_length: 16
j_call: TRBJ2-1
d_call: .
v_call: TRBV9
clone_size: .
cdr3_nt: TGTGCCAGCAGCGTAATCCCGGAGAACAGGTGGGATGAGCAGTTCTTC
cdr3_aa: CASSVIPENRWDEQFF

cdr3_length: 16
j_call: TRBJ1-6
d_call: .
v_call: TRBV9
clone_size: .
cdr3_nt: TGTGCCAGCAGCATCGAAGCCGGGACTTCAAATTCACCCCTCCACTTT
cdr3_aa: CASSIEAGTSNSPLHF

cdr3_length: 13
j_call: TRBJ1-1
d_call: .
v_call: TRBV11-3
clone_size: .
cdr3_nt: TGTGCCAGCAGCCCCCTACAGAACACTGAAGCTTTCTTT
cdr3_aa: CASSPLQNTEAFF

cdr3_length: 12
j_call: TRBJ2-3
d_call: .
v_call: TRBV5-1
clone_size: .
cdr3_nt: TGCGCCAGCAGCCCGGACGTAAATACGCAGTATTTT
cdr3_aa: CASSPDVNTQYF

cdr3_length: 16
j_call: TRBJ2-2
d_call: .
v_call: TRBV6-5
clone_size: .
cdr3_nt: TGTGCCAGCAGTTACGAGCCGGGGGTAGTACCCGGGGAGCTGTTTTTT
cdr3_aa: CASSYEPGVVPGELFF

cdr3_length: 15
j_call: TRBJ2-7
d_call: TRBD1
v_call: TRBV10-3
clone_size: .
cdr3_nt: TGTGCCATCTGTAATCCCGGGACAGGCGCCTACGAGCAGTACTTC
cdr3_aa: CAICNPGTGAYEQYF

cdr3_length: 16
j_call: TRBJ2-1
d_call: .
v_call: TRBV20-1
clone_size: .
cdr3_nt: TGCAGTGCTAGACATCTTGGGGGGAGCTCCTACAATGAGCAGTTCTTC
cdr3_aa: CSARHLGGSSYNEQFF

cdr3_length: 17
j_call: TRBJ2-4
d_call: TRBD2
v_call: TRBV2
clone_size: once
cdr3_nt: TGTGCCAGCAGCGGGACCCTCCGGGGGGTAGCCAAAAACATTCAGTACTTC
cdr3_aa: CASSGTLRGVAKNIQYF

cdr3_length: 16
j_call: TRBJ2-1
d_call: TRBD2
v_call: TRBV6-1
clone_size: .
cdr3_nt: TGTGCCAGCGCCGAGCCCGGACTAGCGGGAGCCGATGAGCAGTTCTTC
cdr3_aa: CASAEPGLAGADEQFF

cdr3_length: 15
j_call: TRBJ2-7
d_call: .
v_call: TRBV4-3
clone_size: few
cdr3_nt: TGCGCCAGCAGCCAAGATAGCGGCGGGCTCTACGAGCAGTACTTC
cdr3_aa: CASSQDSGGLYEQYF

cdr3_length: 14
j_call: TRBJ2-3
d_call: .
v_call: TRBV11-1
clone_size: once
cdr3_nt: TGTGCCAGCAGCTTAGGGTCACCGGCGGAGTACCAGTATTTT
cdr3_aa: CASSLGSPAEYQYF

cdr3_length: 16
j_call: TRBJ2-1
d_call: TRBD1
v_call: TRBV7-9
clone_size: .
cdr3_nt: TGTGCCAGCAGCTCGACGACAGGGGCCTCCTACAATGAGCAGTTCTTC
cdr3_aa: CASSSTTGASYNEQFF

cdr3_length: 17
j_call: TRBJ2-2
d_call: .
v_call: TRBV4-2
clone_size: .
cdr3_nt: TGTGCCAGCAGCCAAGATTATCGAGCGCGGAACACCGGGGAGCTGTTTTTT
cdr3_aa: CASSQDYRARNTGELFF

cdr3_length: 12
j_call: TRBJ2-1
d_call: .
v_call: TRBV20-1
clone_size: .
cdr3_nt: TGCAGTGCTAGATTAGGGGACCCTGAGCAGTTCTTC
cdr3_aa: CSARLGDPEQFF

cdr3_length: 15
j_call: TRBJ2-3
d_call: .
v_call: TRBV7-9
clone_size: .
cdr3_nt: TGTGCCAGCAGCTTAAGAGGGGGTGACACAGATACGCAGTATTTT
cdr3_aa: CASSLRGGDTDTQYF

cdr3_length: 16
j_call: TRBJ1-3
d_call: TRBD1
v_call: TRBV12-3/TRBV12-4
clone_size: .
cdr3_nt: TGTGCCAGCAGTCCTCGGGGACAGGGGGAGAGAAACACCATATATTTT
cdr3_aa: CASSPRGQGERNTIYF

cdr3_length: 15
j_call: TRBJ2-4
d_call: .
v_call: TRBV28
clone_size: .
cdr3_nt: TGTGCCAGCAGTTTGGGGAGTAGAGAGGTGAACATTCAGTACTTC
cdr3_aa: CASSLGSREVNIQYF

cdr3_length: 16
j_call: TRBJ2-1
d_call: .
v_call: TRBV5-6
clone_size: .
cdr3_nt: TGTGCCAGCAGCTTATCCAGCGGCAGCTCCTACAATGAGCAGTTCTTC
cdr3_aa: CASSLSSGSSYNEQFF

cdr3_length: 15
j_call: TRBJ2-7
d_call: TRBD1
v_call: TRBV13
clone_size: .
cdr3_nt: TGTGCCAGCAGCCGTACCGGGACAGGGGCCTACGAGCAGTACTTC
cdr3_aa: CASSRTGTGAYEQYF

cdr3_length: 13
j_call: TRBJ2-2
d_call: .
v_call: TRBV7-7
clone_size: once
cdr3_nt: TGTGCTAGCAGCGGGGACAGCACCGGGGAGCTGTTTTTT
cdr3_aa: CASSGDSTGELFF

cdr3_length: 12
j_call: TRBJ1-1
d_call: .
v_call: TRBV23-1
clone_size: .
cdr3_nt: TGCGCCAGATTCTGGGGGGCCGCTGAAGCTTTCTTT
cdr3_aa: CARFWGAAEAFF

cdr3_length: 14
j_call: TRBJ2-7
d_call: .
v_call: TRBV19
clone_size: .
cdr3_nt: TGTGCCAGTAGTATGTCAGGGGGGGCCTACGAGCAGTACTTC
cdr3_aa: CASSMSGGAYEQYF

cdr3_length: 14
j_call: TRBJ2-7
d_call: .
v_call: TRBV7-9
clone_size: .
cdr3_nt: TGTGCCAGCAGCCCGAACCGGGACTCCTACGAGCAGTACTTC
cdr3_aa: CASSPNRDSYEQYF

cdr3_length: 15
j_call: TRBJ1-5
d_call: .
v_call: TRBV27
clone_size: .
cdr3_nt: TGTGCCAGCAGTTCATCGGCTTCAGGTGGTCAGCCCCAGCATTTT
cdr3_aa: CASSSSASGGQPQHF

cdr3_length: 14
j_call: TRBJ1-3
d_call: .
v_call: TRBV4-3
clone_size: once
cdr3_nt: TGCGCCAGCAGCCAAGACCCCGTGGGAAACACCATATATTTT
cdr3_aa: CASSQDPVGNTIYF

cdr3_length: 15
j_call: TRBJ2-3
d_call: .
v_call: TRBV9
clone_size: once
cdr3_nt: TGTGCCAGCAGCGTAGGAGGAGGGTGGACAGATACGCAGTATTTT
cdr3_aa: CASSVGGGWTDTQYF

cdr3_length: 14
j_call: TRBJ2-2
d_call: .
v_call: TRBV9
clone_size: .
cdr3_nt: TGTGCCAGCAGCGTAACCCCGAGCACCGGGGAGCTGTTTTTT
cdr3_aa: CASSVTPSTGELFF

cdr3_length: 17
j_call: TRBJ2-1
d_call: TRBD2
v_call: TRBV13
clone_size: .
cdr3_nt: TGTGCCAGCAGCTCCCCCCCGGGACTAGGCTCCTACAATGAGCAGTTCTTC
cdr3_aa: CASSSPPGLGSYNEQFF

cdr3_length: 12
j_call: TRBJ2-3
d_call: .
v_call: TRBV29-1
clone_size: .
cdr3_nt: TGCAGCGTACCGGGAACAACAGATACGCAGTATTTT
cdr3_aa: CSVPGTTDTQYF

cdr3_length: 16
j_call: TRBJ2-6
d_call: .
v_call: TRBV24-1
clone_size: few
cdr3_nt: TGTGCCACCAGTGATCCCCATGATGGTCGGGCCAACGTCCTGACTTTC
cdr3_aa: CATSDPHDGRANVLTF

cdr3_length: 15
j_call: TRBJ2-3
d_call: TRBD2
v_call: TRBV3-1
clone_size: .
cdr3_nt: TGTGCCAGCAGCCAACCGGGGGGGACCACAGATACGCAGTATTTT
cdr3_aa: CASSQPGGTTDTQYF

cdr3_length: 12
j_call: TRBJ1-2
d_call: TRBD1
v_call: TRBV6-1
clone_size: few
cdr3_nt: TGTGCCAGCAGCCCGACAGGGGGAGGCTACACCTTC
cdr3_aa: CASSPTGGGYTF

cdr3_length: 14
j_call: TRBJ1-4
d_call: TRBD1
v_call: TRBV9
clone_size: once
cdr3_nt: TGTGCCAGCAGCTCGACAGGGATAGATGAAAAACTGTTTTTT
cdr3_aa: CASSSTGIDEKLFF

cdr3_length: 13
j_call: TRBJ1-1
d_call: .
v_call: TRBV20-1
clone_size: .
cdr3_nt: TGCAGTGCCACGAGGCCCTCGAACACTGAAGCTTTCTTT
cdr3_aa: CSATRPSNTEAFF

cdr3_length: 15
j_call: TRBJ2-2
d_call: TRBD1
v_call: TRBV7-9
clone_size: .
cdr3_nt: TGTGCCACAGAAGGACAGGGAGTTGACACCGGGGAGCTGTTTTTT
cdr3_aa: CATEGQGVDTGELFF

cdr3_length: 13
j_call: TRBJ1-1
d_call: .
v_call: TRBV27
clone_size: .
cdr3_nt: TGTGCCAGCAGTTTGACCCAGGTGGCTGAAGCTTTCTTT
cdr3_aa: CASSLTQVAEAFF

cdr3_length: 17
j_call: TRBJ2-1
d_call: TRBD2
v_call: TRBV4-1
clone_size: once
cdr3_nt: TGCGCCAGCAGCCACTCGACGACCGGGACTAGCATCGATGAGCAGTTCTTC
cdr3_aa: CASSHSTTGTSIDEQFF